The rows below give T cell receptor beta chains drawn from one sample of a study of shared clonotypes between healthy human individuals. TCRdb's table, derived via immunoSEQ multiplex PCR, lists solely in-frame clones and lacks some. The table records millions of clones, approximately 94% of them present only once. Sequencing was done on a sample of naive CD8+ T cells sorted from blood. These receptors originate from a man aged 18 to 30 in good health. Each CDR3 is given with its conserved first and last residue. Each record gives: V gene, J gene, CDR3 protein.

>TRBV6-6|TRBJ2-3
CASSYHPPGTDTQYF
>TRBV9|TRBJ2-2
CASSARVAGELFF
>TRBV30|TRBJ1-1
CAWSVTNTEAFF
>TRBV4-1|TRBJ2-1
CASSQDGGDTWGYNEQFF
>TRBV6-6|TRBJ2-7
CASSRGATYEQYF
>TRBV7-9|TRBJ2-1
CASTVGLSYYNEQFF
>TRBV7-9|TRBJ2-7
CASSYQERSYEQYF
>TRBV18|TRBJ2-1
CASSPGGTSYNEQFF
>TRBV4-1|TRBJ1-5
CASSQERNVPGQGRQPQHF
>TRBV5-1|TRBJ1-1
CASSVSLPRDEAFF
>TRBV5-4|TRBJ2-7
CASSFEGGYEQYF
>TRBV6-5|TRBJ2-7
CASSYGSGPPNEQYF
>TRBV30|TRBJ1-1
CAWSFLGNTEAFF
>TRBV11-2|TRBJ2-7
CASSPPGEQYF
>TRBV7-8|TRBJ2-5
CASSTQLAGTQETQYF
>TRBV2|TRBJ1-6
CASSEGDSSYNSPLHF
>TRBV15|TRBJ1-1
CATSEGPNTEAFF
>TRBV7-9|TRBJ1-2
CASRSTGFYGYTF
>TRBV28|TRBJ1-6
CASTKDPAINSPLHF
>TRBV5-1|TRBJ2-5
CASSSFPPKEVAETQYF
>TRBV6-4|TRBJ2-7
CASSDFVGTTENAYEQYF
>TRBV27|TRBJ1-5
CASSLTGVNQPQHF
>TRBV25-1|TRBJ2-7
CASSYLEASEQYF
>TRBV27|TRBJ2-7
CASSMTRAYEQYF
>TRBV4-3|TRBJ1-5
CASSQDRGGVQPQHF
>TRBV30|TRBJ2-2
CAWEGTGGFLSLNTGELFF
>TRBV4-1|TRBJ2-1
CASSQERSYNEQFF
>TRBV11-2|TRBJ2-1
CASSLGLYNEQFF
>TRBV6-6|TRBJ2-1
CASSQQRSYNEQFF
>TRBV6-5|TRBJ2-5
CASSSGTLGLQETQYF
>TRBV2|TRBJ1-5
CASSNGQGEQPQHF
>TRBV11-2|TRBJ2-3
CASSPWTGRDTQYF
>TRBV28|TRBJ1-5
CASSFRQYSNQPQHF
>TRBV7-3|TRBJ2-1
CASSLYPGQGAPYNEQFF
>TRBV28|TRBJ2-3
CATLSQGTDTQYF
>TRBV4-1|TRBJ1-2
CASSLSQGGYTF
>TRBV6-1|TRBJ2-7
CASSEAPSGEGYEQYF
>TRBV11-2|TRBJ2-7
CASSLRGTGTADYEQYF
>TRBV9|TRBJ2-4
CASSDGRENIQYF